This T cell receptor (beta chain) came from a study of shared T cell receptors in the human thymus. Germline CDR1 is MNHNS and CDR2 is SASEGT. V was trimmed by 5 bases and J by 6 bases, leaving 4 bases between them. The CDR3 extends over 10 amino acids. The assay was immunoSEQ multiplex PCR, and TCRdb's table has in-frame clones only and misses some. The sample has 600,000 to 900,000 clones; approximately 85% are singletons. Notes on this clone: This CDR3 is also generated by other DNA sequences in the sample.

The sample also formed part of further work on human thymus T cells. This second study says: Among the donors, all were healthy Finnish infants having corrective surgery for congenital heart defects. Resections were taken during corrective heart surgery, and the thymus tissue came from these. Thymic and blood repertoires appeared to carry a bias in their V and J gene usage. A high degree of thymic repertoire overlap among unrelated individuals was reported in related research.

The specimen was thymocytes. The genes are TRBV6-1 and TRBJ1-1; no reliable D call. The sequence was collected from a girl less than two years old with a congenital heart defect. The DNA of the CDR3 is TGTGCCAGCAGTCTTTCTGAAGCTTTCTTT. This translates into CASSLSEAFF.